These 13 T cell receptor beta chains share one sample of origin, sequenced in a study of monozygotic twins with inflammatory bowel disease. TCRdb reprocessed the 5' RACE reads and stores each CDR3 protein as one record, lacking DNA. In total, the table holds around 370,000 distinct CDR3 sequences. Sequenced material: blood. These receptors all come from a human donor with ulcerative colitis or Crohn's disease, or a healthy co-twin of an affected twin (not recorded which).

This chain links TRBV5-1 with TRBJ2-7; the D call from TCRdb, TRBD1, cannot be confirmed without DNA. CDR3 length: 12 residues. The germline CDR1 and CDR2 sequences are SGHRS and YFSETQ. The CDR3 loop is CASSPGSSEQYF.

The genes are TRBV4-1 and TRBJ1-4; lacking DNA, the TRBD1 call made by TCRdb goes unchecked. The CDR3 is 16 residues long. Germline V lookup: CDR1 MGHRA, CDR2 YSYEKL. The CDR3 here is CASSHPQENSDEKLFF.

The V call is TRBV5-5, the J call TRBJ2-1; TCRdb proposes TRBD1, but this gene call is untestable without DNA. Germline CDR1 is SGHKS and CDR2 is YYEKEE (reference sequence). This CDR3 has 16 residues. CDR3 in amino acids: CASTTSLGDSYNEQFF.

The chain couples TRBV6-2 or TRBV6-3 to TRBJ2-2. The CDR3 has 13 amino acids. Germline V gene lookup returns CDR1 MNHEY and CDR2 SVGEGT. CDR3 sequence reads: CASSYLHTGELFF.

The rearrangement uses TRBV4-1 and TRBJ2-7; the D gene TCRdb calls, TRBD1, cannot be checked with no DNA. Per germline, CDR1 MGHRA and CDR2 YSYEKL. The CDR3 totals 20 residues. The CDR3: CASSQHSRLWGLVPSYEQYF.

V gene TRBV9 combines with J gene TRBJ2-7. The CDR3 length is 15 residues. Germline V CDR1 and CDR2: SGDLS, YYNGEE. Here the CDR3 reads CASSVDGATSYEQYF.

The V call is TRBV6-1, the J call TRBJ2-3. This CDR3 region has 14 residues. Per germline, CDR1 MNHNS and CDR2 SASEGT. The CDR3 here is CASSRVGFTDTQYF.

The chain recombines TRBV19 with TRBJ1-1; TCRdb calls TRBD1, which cannot be checked without DNA. CDR1 is LNHDA, CDR2 SQIVND, per germline (reference sequence). The CDR3 contains 14 residues. The chain's CDR3 is CASSMGARGTEAFF.

This chain uses TRBV7-2 with TRBJ2-7. The germline V gene encodes CDR1 SGHTA and CDR2 FQGNSA. This CDR3 comprises 11 residues. The CDR3 reads CASSAPYEQYF.

The CDR3 is CASSLTGRANEKLFF. The chain carries TRBV7-6 and TRBJ1-4; TCRdb gives TRBD1 as the D gene, but with no DNA this cannot be confirmed. The CDR3 has 15 amino acids. Germline CDR1 SGHVS, CDR2 FNYEAQ.

The chain employs TRBV5-1 and TRBJ1-1. This CDR3 contains 15 residues. Germline CDR1 and CDR2: SGHRS and YFSETQ. The CDR3 here is CASSLGGRVNTEAFF. The full variable domain, in which reference TRBV5-1 and TRBJ1-1 provide the parts outside the CDR3, is KAGVTQTPRYLIKTRGQQVTLSCSPISGHRSVSWYQQTPGQGLQFLFEYFSETQRNKGNFPGRFSGRQFSNSRSEMNVSTLELGDSALYLCASSLGGRVNTEAFFGQGTRLTVV.

V gene TRBV5-1 combines with J gene TRBJ2-2; TCRdb proposes TRBD1, but this gene call is untestable without DNA. The CDR3 runs to 15 residues. Germline loops: CDR1 SGHRS, CDR2 YFSETQ. The CDR3 spells CASSPGSLVAGELFF.

This chain uses TRBV28 with TRBJ1-2. Looked up from germline, CDR1 is MDHEN and CDR2 is SYDVKM. This CDR3 is built from 12 residues. Here the CDR3 reads CASSLRRYGYTF.